This entry lists 4 T cell receptor beta chains sequenced from one sample in a study of T-cell memory formation after mild COVID-19. TCRdb re-called the 5' RACE reads with MiXCR, one entry per CDR3 protein. In the table there are around 150,000 distinct CDR3 sequences, more than 9% of which are singletons. The sample consisted of PBMCs or a T cell subset sorted from them (not recorded which). The receptors originated from a man between 18 and 35 years old who had mild COVID-19 (a few samples of this study predate the infection). Cell type and time point are not known.

This clonotype was counted many times. The gene calls are TRBV5-1 and TRBJ2-3; D is undetermined. The CDR3 has 13 residues. The germline V gene has CDR1 SGHRS and CDR2 YFSETQ. Trimming shortened V by 3 bases and J by 0 bases, and 5 bases separated the two germline ends. The DNA of the CDR3 is TGCGCCAGCAGCTCGCTTAGCACAGATACGCAGTATTTT. It encodes CASSSLSTDTQYF.

The chain recombines TRBV7-2 with TRBJ2-7, with D possibly TRBD1 on 6 matching bases. The CDR3 totals 14 residues. Per the germline V gene, CDR1 is SGHTA and CDR2 is FQGNSA. The V end lost 3 bases, the J end lost 7 bases, and 16 bases lay between the germline ends. Written as DNA, the CDR3 is TGTGCCAGCAGCTTCACACCACAGGGTAGGGAGCAGTACTTC. Its translation is CASSFTPQGREQYF.

The chain combines TRBV10-3 with TRBJ2-1, with D maybe TRBD1 (6 bases). The length of the CDR3 is 12 residues. Germline V gene lookup returns CDR1 ENHRY and CDR2 SYGVKD. V lost 4 bases and J lost 7, with 8 bases in between. This CDR3 reads CAISVQGNEQFF. DNA for the CDR3: TGTGCCATCAGTGTTCAGGGGAATGAGCAGTTCTTC.

This clonotype occurred many times. This chain uses TRBV27 with TRBJ2-7, with a tentative D call TRBD2 (5 bases). This CDR3 is built from 11 residues. V lost 6 bases to trimming and J lost 4 bases, with 7 bases between them. Per germline, CDR1 MNHEY and CDR2 SMNVEV (reference sequence). As DNA, the CDR3 is TGTGCCAGCAGCGGACTTTACGAGCAGTACGTC. This encodes CASSGLYEQYV.